This T cell receptor beta chain appears in the sequencing data of a study of T cell changes during pregnancy in multiple sclerosis. V was clipped by 7 bases and J by 0 bases, with 13 bases between them. The CDR3 runs 15 residues. Germline assignment: CDR1 MNHEY and CDR2 SVGAGI. Some clones are missing from TCRdb's copy, which holds only in-frame ones; the method was immunoSEQ multiplex PCR. Here the sample spans approximately 30,000 clones, 85% to 95% being singletons. This specimen consisted of CD4+ T cells from peripheral blood mononuclear cells, obtained after pregnancy. This chain connects TRBV6-5 to TRBJ2-1; D ambiguous. The receptor was isolated from a female donor with multiple sclerosis, enrolled in a pregnancy study. CDR3 nucleotide sequence: TGTGCCAGCATGCGAGACACGAGCTCCTACAATGAGCAGTTCTTC. Residues: CASMRDTSSYNEQFF.